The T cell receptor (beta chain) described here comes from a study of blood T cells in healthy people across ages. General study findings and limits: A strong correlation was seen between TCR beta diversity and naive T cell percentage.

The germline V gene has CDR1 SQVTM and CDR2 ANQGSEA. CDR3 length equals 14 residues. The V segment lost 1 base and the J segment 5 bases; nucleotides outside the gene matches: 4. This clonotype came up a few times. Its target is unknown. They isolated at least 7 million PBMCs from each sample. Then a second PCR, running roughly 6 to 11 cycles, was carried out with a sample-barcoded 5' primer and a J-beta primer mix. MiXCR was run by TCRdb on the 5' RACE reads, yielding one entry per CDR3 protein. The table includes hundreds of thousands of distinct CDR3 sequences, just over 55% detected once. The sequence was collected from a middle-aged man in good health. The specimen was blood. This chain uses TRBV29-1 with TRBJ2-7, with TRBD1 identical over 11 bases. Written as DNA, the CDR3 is TGCAGCGTTGAAGTGGGACAGGGGGGAGACGAGCAGTACTTC. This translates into CSVEVGQGGDEQYF.